This TCR beta chain was identified during a study of immune characterization of retroperitoneal liposarcoma. Regarding this clonotype: Given a much more abundant clone one base away, this may be a read error.

A single record per CDR3 protein comes from TCRdb applying MiXCR to the PCR reads. The data contain about 10,000 distinct CDR3 sequences, around 30% of them singletons. The length of the CDR3 is 14 residues. Germline loops: CDR1 MNHGY, CDR2 SAAAGT. The chain links TRBV6-8 to TRBJ2-1; D may match TRBD1 or TRBD2 (5 bases each). The clonotype originates from a male donor with retroperitoneal liposarcoma. The sequenced material came from tumor tissue. The CDR3 here is CASSSPQGGYERYF. In DNA, the CDR3 is TGTGCCAGCAGTTCCCCCCAGGGTGGCTACGAGCGGTACTTC.